This entry lists 12 T cell receptor beta chains sequenced from one sample in a study of neurological immune-mediated disorders. TCRdb used MiXCR to reprocess the 5' RACE reads, holding one entry per CDR3 protein. Among around 60,000 distinct CDR3 sequences listed, around 10% were seen once. As for time point: longitudinal time-point 1 (baseline). Material for sequencing was PBMCs. The receptors were sampled from a male donor with HTLV-1-associated myelopathy (HAM/TSP).

The table lists this clonotype with many counts. The chain is built from TRBV20-1 and TRBJ2-5, with TRBD2 identical over 10 bases. Trimming removed 5 bases from V and 1 base from J; junction bases left unmatched: 7. The germline V gene has CDR1 DFQATT and CDR2 SNEGSKA (reference sequence). The CDR3 consists of 15 residues. CDR3 sequence reads: CSAPTSGVIQETQYF. Here the CDR3 DNA reads TGCAGTGCTCCAACTAGCGGGGTGATCCAAGAGACCCAGTACTTC.

The J gene is TRBJ1-2, the V gene TRBV5-1; TRBD1 matches at 7 bases. The CDR3 has 15 residues. In germline, CDR1 is SGHRS, CDR2 YFSETQ. V was pared by 2 bases and J by 5 bases, with 9 bases of the junction left unmatched. The CDR3 reads CASSLGGQAEYGYTF. CDR3 nucleotides: TGCGCCAGCAGCTTAGGTGGACAGGCAGAATATGGCTACACCTTC.

This clonotype showed up many times. The CDR3 protein is CSAYGGNNEQFF. CDR3 nucleotides: TGCAGTGCTTACGGGGGAAACAATGAGCAGTTCTTC. The genes are TRBV20-1 and TRBJ2-1; D possibly corresponds to TRBD2 (6 bases). V was clipped by 5 bases and J by 5 bases, with 10 bases between them. The CDR3 loop spans 12 amino acids. Germline V lookup: CDR1 DFQATT, CDR2 SNEGSKA (reference sequence).

At least ten counts were recorded for this clonotype. This sequence joins TRBV13 and TRBJ2-3, with TRBD2 matching over 7 bases. The length of the CDR3 is 14 residues. Germline V gives CDR1 PRHDT, CDR2 FYEKMQ (reference sequence). Trimming at V came to 5 bases and at J to 4 bases, leaving 6 bases not matched to a gene. The CDR3 nucleotides are TGTGCCAGCAGCCACCGGGGAGGGGCAGATACGCAGTATTTT. Its protein product is CASSHRGGADTQYF. The full variable domain, its missing parts supplied by reference TRBV13 and TRBJ2-3, is AAGVIQSPRHLIKEKRETATLKCYPIPRHDTVYWYQQGPGQDPQFLISFYEKMQSDKGSIPDRFSAQQFSDYHSELNMSSLELGDSALYFCASSHRGGADTQYFGPGTRLTVL.

This clonotype was observed many times. The J gene is TRBJ2-7, the V gene TRBV12-3 or TRBV12-4; D perhaps matches TRBD1 (5 bases). V was pared by 3 bases and J by 0 bases, with 6 bases between. The CDR3 is 13 amino acids. The chain's CDR3 is CASSFQGSYEQYF. The CDR3 DNA reads as TGTGCCAGCAGTTTTCAGGGCTCCTACGAGCAGTACTTC.

This clonotype showed up many times. The chain recombines TRBV4-3 with TRBJ1-6; the D is unclear. CDR3 length: 15 residues. V was clipped by 0 bases and J by 7 bases, with 10 bases between them. Per germline, CDR1 LGHNA and CDR2 YSLEER. Here the CDR3 reads CASSQETGWNSPLHF. CDR3 coding DNA: TGCGCCAGCAGCCAAGAAACCGGCTGGAATTCACCCCTCCACTTT.

This clonotype was picked up many times. This rearrangement joins TRBV27 to TRBJ1-2, with 7 nucleotides matching TRBD1. CDR1 is MNHEY and CDR2 is SMNVEV in the germline V gene (reference sequence). Unmatched junction bases numbered 5, after V lost 6 bases and J lost 7 bases. The CDR3 sequence is 12 residues long. This chain's CDR3 is CASSPGGGGYTF. In DNA, the CDR3 is TGTGCCAGCAGCCCAGGGGGAGGTGGCTACACCTTC.

This clonotype was seen only a few times. The chain is built from TRBV18 and TRBJ1-2; the match to TRBD1 covers 8 bases. From germline, CDR1 is KGHSH and CDR2 LQKENI. The CDR3 covers 15 residues. The V and J ends lost 4 bases and 2 bases, in that order; junction bases with no gene match: 6. The CDR3: CASSLPGGPNYGYTF. The CDR3 DNA sequence: TGTGCCAGCTCACTTCCAGGGGGCCCAAACTATGGCTACACCTTC. Combining the CDR3 with reference TRBV18 and TRBJ1-2 gives the whole variable domain NAGVMQNPRHLVRRRGQEARLRCSPMKGHSHVYWYRQLPEEGLKFMVYLQKENIIDESGMPKERFSAEFPKEGPSILRIQQVVRGDSAAYFCASSLPGGPNYGYTFGSGTRLTVV.

This clonotype has at least ten counts. The gene calls are TRBV6-1 and TRBJ1-5; D ambiguous. Trimming shortened V by 2 bases and J by 1 base, and 12 bases separated the two germline ends. Germline V gives CDR1 MNHNS, CDR2 SASEGT. CDR3 length: 16 residues. In DNA form, the CDR3 reads TGTGCCAGCAGTGAAAAGGTAGGCTGGAGCAATCAGCCCCAGCATTTT. Translation: CASSEKVGWSNQPQHF.

This clonotype occurred many times. The chain joins TRBV5-1 to TRBJ1-6; D is unresolved. The CDR3 runs to 15 residues. V lost 1 base and J 0 bases, leaving 5 bases between the germline ends. Germline V gene sequence: CDR1 SGHRS, CDR2 YFSETQ. As DNA, the CDR3 is TGCGCCAGCAGCTTGAGGAGCTCCTATAATTCACCCCTCCACTTT. This translates into CASSLRSSYNSPLHF.

This clonotype was detected ten times or more. The V call is TRBV20-1, the J call TRBJ2-7, with D maybe TRBD1 (6 bases). This CDR3 is 18 amino acids long. Germline loops: CDR1 DFQATT, CDR2 SNEGSKA (reference sequence). Between the trimmed V and J ends, which lost 1 base and 3 bases, there was a span of 25 bases. CDR3 bases: TGCAGTGCTAGAGCCAATACAGGGTGGTCCAAATCTAACTACGAGCAGTACTTC. It is translated as CSARANTGWSKSNYEQYF.

This clonotype was counted many times. V usage is TRBV4-3 and J usage is TRBJ2-2, with a possible D match to TRBD2 (6 bases). The V gene's germline CDR1 is LGHNA and CDR2 YSLEER. Deletions cut 0 bases from V and 6 bases from J, with 14 bases between. The CDR3 sequence is 16 residues long. CDR3 sequence: CASSQDSRGFAGELFF. The CDR3 bases are TGCGCCAGCAGCCAAGACTCTCGGGGGTTCGCCGGGGAGCTGTTTTTT.